Sequencing of this TCR beta chain was carried out in a study of CD8 T cells in Susac syndrome. Sequencing targeted TCR beta in T cells from blood (CD8+ and CD4+). When the RNA was reverse transcribed, random hexamers were used with an input of about 0.5 to 1 ug. Each CDR3 protein is one row after TCRdb ran MiXCR on the immunoSEQ multiplex PCR reads. Seen here are 200,000 to 300,000 distinct CDR3 sequences, 93% observed once, and the top ten hold roughly 0.07%. The CDR3 extends over 20 amino acids. From germline, CDR1 is SGHAT and CDR2 FQNNGV. Germline trimming cut 2 bases from V and 0 bases from J; bases unmatched to any gene: 14.

Material: CD4+ T cells from PBMCs. V and J are TRBV11-2 and TRBJ2-1, with 9 bases fitting TRBD2. The origin of this receptor is a human donor with multiple sclerosis. The CDR3 region has the DNA TGTGCCAGCAGCTTATATGGCGGCGGGAGGGCTAAAAGCTCCTACAATGAGCAGTTCTTC. Its translation: CASSLYGGGRAKSSYNEQFF.